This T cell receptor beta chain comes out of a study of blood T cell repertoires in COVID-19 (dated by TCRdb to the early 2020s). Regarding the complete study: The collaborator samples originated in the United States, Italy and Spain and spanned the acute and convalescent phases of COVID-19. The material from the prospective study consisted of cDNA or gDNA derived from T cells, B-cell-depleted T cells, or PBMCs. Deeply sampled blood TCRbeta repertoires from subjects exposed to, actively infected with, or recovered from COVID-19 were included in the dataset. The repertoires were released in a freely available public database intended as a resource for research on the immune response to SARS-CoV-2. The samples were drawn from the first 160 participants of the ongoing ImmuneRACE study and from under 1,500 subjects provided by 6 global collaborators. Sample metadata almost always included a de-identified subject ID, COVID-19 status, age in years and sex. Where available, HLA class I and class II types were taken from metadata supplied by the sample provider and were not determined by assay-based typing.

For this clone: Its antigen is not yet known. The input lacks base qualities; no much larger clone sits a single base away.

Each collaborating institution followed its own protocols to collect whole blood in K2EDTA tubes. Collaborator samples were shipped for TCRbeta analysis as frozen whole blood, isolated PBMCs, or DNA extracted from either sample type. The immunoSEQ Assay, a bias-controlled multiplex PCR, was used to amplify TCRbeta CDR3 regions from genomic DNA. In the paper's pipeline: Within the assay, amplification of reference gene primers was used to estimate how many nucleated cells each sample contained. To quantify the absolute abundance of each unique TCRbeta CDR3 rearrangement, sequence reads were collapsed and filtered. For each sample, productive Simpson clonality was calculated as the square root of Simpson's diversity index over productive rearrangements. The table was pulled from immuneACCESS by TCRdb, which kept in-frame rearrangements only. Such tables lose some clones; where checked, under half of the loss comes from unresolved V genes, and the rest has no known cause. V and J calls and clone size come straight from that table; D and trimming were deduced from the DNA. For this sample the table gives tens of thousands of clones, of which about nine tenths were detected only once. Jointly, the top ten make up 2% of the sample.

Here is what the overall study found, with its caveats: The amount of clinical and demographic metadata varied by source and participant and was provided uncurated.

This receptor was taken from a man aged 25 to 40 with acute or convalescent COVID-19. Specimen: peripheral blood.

The DNA sequence is as follows: TGTGCCAGCTCACTTAGCGGACTCACCTACAATGAGCAGTTCTTC. It translates to CASSLSGLTYNEQFF. The chain is assembled from TRBV18 and TRBJ2-1; a tentative D match to TRBD2 spans 6 bases. The germline ends are 12 bases apart after V is trimmed by 4 bases and J by 2 bases. Counted from cysteine to phenylalanine, this CDR3 has 15 amino acids. This entry keeps only the CDR3 DNA: 45 bases, framed from base 1. From the germline V gene, CDR1 is KGHSH and CDR2 is LQKENI.